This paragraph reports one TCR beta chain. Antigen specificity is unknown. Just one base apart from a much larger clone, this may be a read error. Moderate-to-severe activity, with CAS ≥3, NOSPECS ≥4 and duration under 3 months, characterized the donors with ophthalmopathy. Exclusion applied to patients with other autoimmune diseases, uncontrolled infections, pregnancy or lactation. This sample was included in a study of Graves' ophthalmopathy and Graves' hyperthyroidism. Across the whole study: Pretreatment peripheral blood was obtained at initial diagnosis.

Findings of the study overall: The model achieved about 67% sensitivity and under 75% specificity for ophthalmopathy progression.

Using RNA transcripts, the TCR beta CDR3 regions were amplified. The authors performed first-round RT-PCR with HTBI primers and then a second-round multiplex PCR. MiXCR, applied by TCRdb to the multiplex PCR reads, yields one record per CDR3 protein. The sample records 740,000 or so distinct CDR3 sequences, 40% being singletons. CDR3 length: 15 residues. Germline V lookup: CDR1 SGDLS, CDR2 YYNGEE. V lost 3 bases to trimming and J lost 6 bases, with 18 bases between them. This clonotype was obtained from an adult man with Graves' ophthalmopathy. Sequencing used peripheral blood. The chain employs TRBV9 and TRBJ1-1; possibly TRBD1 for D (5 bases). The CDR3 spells CASSGNSGPDAEAFF. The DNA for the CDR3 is TGTGCCAGCAGCGGGAACTCAGGGCCGGACGCTGAAGCTTTCTTT.